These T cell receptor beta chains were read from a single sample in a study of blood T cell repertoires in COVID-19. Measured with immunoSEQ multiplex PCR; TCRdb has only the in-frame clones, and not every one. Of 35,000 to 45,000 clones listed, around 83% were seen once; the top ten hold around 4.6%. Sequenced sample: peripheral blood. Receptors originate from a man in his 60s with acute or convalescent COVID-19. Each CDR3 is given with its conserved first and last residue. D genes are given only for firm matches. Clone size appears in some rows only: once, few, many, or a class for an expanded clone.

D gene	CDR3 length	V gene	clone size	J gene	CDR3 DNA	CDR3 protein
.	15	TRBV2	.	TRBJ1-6	TGTGCCAGCTTGAGTCTGAGCTCCTATAATTCACCCCTCCACTTT	CASLSLSSYNSPLHF
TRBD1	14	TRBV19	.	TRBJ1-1	TGTGCCAGTAGTCCTACAGGGGCGGCCACTGAAGCTTTCTTT	CASSPTGAATEAFF
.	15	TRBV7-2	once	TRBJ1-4	TGTGCCAGCAGCGGTCAGTCAAACTCGGGGGAAAAACTGTTTTTT	CASSGQSNSGEKLFF
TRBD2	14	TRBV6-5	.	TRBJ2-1	TGTGCCAGCAGCCGACTAGCGGGGCCCAATGAGCAGTTCTTC	CASSRLAGPNEQFF
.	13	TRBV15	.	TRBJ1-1	TGTGCCACCAGCCTTGGGGCACCCACTGAAGCTTTCTTT	CATSLGAPTEAFF
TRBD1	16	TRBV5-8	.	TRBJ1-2	TGTGCCAGCAGCTTGATACCGGGACAGGGAAGCTATGGCTACACCTTC	CASSLIPGQGSYGYTF
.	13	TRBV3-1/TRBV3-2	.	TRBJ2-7	TGTGCCAGCAGCCACCGTGGCCCCTACGAGCAGTACTTC	CASSHRGPYEQYF
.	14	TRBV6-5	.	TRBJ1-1	TGTGCCAGCAGTTACTCGCATCTAAGCCCTGAAGCTTTCTTT	CASSYSHLSPEAFF
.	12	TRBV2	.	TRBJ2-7	TGTGCCAGCAAGAAGGCGGCCCGCGAGCAGTACTTC	CASKKAAREQYF
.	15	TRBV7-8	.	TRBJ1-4	TGTGCCAGCAGCTTCGGGGGGGCTCTCGTTGAAAAACTGTTTTTT	CASSFGGALVEKLFF
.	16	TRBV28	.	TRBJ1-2	TGTGCCAGCACCACCAACGGGGAGCCCTATAACTATGGCTACACCTTC	CASTTNGEPYNYGYTF
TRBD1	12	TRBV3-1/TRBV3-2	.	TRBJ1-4	TGTGCCAGCCAGGGGGTCGGTGAAAAACTGTTTTTT	CASQGVGEKLFF
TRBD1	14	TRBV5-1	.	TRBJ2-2	TGCGCCAGCGGCGGGACAGGGGGGGCCGGGGAGCTGTTTTTT	CASGGTGGAGELFF
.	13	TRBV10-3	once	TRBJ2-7	TGTGCCATCAGTGAACAGGGTGGCTACGAGCAGTACTTC	CAISEQGGYEQYF
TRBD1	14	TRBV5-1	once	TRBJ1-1	TGCGCCAGCAGCAGCCTAGGGGGCGGCACTGAAGCTTTCTTT	CASSSLGGGTEAFF
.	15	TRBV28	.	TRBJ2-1	TGTGCCAGCAGTCCGTCCGAGACCGGGGGTCATGAGCAGTTCTTC	CASSPSETGGHEQFF